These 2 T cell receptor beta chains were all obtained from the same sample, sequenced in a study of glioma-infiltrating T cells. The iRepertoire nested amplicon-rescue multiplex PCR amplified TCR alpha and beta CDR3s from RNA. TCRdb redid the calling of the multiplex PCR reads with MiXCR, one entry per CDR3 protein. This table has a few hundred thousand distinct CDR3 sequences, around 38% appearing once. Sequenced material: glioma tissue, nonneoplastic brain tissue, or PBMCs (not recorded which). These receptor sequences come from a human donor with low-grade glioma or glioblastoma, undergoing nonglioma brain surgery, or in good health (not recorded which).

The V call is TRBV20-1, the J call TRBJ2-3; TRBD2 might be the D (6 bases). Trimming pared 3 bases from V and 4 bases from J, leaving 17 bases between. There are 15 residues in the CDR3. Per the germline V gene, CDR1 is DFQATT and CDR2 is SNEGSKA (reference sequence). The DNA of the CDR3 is TGCAGTGCTAGGGGAATACTAGCTTCCCCAGATACGCAGTATTTT. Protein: CSARGILASPDTQYF.

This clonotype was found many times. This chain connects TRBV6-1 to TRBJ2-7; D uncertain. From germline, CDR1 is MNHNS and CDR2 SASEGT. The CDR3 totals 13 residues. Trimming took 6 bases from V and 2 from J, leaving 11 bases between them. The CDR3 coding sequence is TGTGCCAGCAGCCCAACCGTCACCTACGAGCAGTACTTC. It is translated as CASSPTVTYEQYF.